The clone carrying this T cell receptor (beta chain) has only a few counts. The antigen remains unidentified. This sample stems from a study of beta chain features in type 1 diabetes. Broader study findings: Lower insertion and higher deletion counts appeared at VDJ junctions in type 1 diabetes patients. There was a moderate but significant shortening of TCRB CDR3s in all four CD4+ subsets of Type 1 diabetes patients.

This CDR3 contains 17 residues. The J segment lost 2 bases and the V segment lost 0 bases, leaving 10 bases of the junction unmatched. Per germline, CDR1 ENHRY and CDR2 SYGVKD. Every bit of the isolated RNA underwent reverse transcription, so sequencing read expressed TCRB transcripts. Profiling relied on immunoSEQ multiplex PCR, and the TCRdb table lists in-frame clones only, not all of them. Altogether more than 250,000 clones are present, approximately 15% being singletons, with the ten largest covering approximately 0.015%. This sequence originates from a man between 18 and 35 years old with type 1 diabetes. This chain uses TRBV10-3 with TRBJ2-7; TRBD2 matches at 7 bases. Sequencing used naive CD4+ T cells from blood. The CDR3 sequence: CAISESSGLAEAYEQYF. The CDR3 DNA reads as TGTGCCATCAGTGAGTCGAGTGGGCTAGCGGAAGCCTACGAGCAGTACTTC.